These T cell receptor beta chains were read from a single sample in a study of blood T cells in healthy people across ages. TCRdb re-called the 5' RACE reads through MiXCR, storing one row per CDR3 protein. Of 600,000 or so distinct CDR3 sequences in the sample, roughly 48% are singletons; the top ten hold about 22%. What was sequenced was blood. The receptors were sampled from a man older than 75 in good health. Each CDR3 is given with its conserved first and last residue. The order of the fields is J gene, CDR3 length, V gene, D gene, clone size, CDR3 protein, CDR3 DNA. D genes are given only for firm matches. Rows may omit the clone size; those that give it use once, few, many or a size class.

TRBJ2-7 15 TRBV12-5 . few CASGLVRLGQSEQYF TGTGCTAGTGGTTTGGTACGATTGGGCCAAAGCGAGCAGTACTTC
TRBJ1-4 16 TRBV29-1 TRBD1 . CSVGSGTGGAGEKLFF TGCAGCGTTGGATCCGGGACAGGGGGCGCGGGAGAAAAACTGTTTTTT
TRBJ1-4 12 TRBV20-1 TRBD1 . CSTGTVNEKLFF TGCAGTACCGGGACAGTTAATGAAAAACTGTTTTTT
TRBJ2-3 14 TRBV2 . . CASSERDGGDTQYF TGTGCCAGCAGTGAACGGGATGGGGGAGATACGCAGTATTTT
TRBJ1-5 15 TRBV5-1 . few CASSLGEWGNQPQHF TGCGCCAGCAGCTTGGGGGAGTGGGGGAATCAGCCCCAGCATTTT
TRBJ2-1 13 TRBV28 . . CASSLQGRDEQFF TGTGCCAGCAGTCTGCAGGGTCGGGATGAGCAGTTCTTC
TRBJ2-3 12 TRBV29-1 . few CSVRANADTQYF TGCAGCGTTAGGGCTAACGCAGATACGCAGTATTTT
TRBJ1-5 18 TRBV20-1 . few CSARPTRDSSYSNQPQHF TGCAGTGCTAGACCCACCCGGGACTCCAGTTATAGCAATCAGCCCCAGCATTTT
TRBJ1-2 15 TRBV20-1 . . CSARDGGASNHGYTF TGCAGTGCTAGAGATGGGGGGGCATCTAACCATGGCTACACCTTC
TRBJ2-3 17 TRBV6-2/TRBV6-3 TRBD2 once CASSYSGGAGVTDTQYF TGTGCCAGCAGTTACTCAGGCGGCGCGGGAGTCACAGATACGCAGTATTTT
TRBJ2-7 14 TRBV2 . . CASREVNGSYEQYF TGTGCCAGCAGGGAGGTTAATGGCAGTTACGAGCAGTACTTC
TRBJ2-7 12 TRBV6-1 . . CASKGVPYEQYF TGTGCCAGCAAGGGGGTCCCCTACGAGCAGTACTTC
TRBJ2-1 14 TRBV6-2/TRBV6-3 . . CASSYMRGNNEQFF TGTGCCAGCAGTTACATGAGGGGAAACAATGAGCAGTTCTTC
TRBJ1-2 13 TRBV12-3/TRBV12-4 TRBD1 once CASRAGQEGGYTF TGTGCCAGCAGGGCCGGACAGGAAGGCGGCTACACCTTC
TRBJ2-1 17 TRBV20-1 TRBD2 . CSAPRGGTSGSYNEQFF TGCAGTGCACCCCGGGGGGGGACTAGCGGTTCCTACAATGAGCAGTTCTTC
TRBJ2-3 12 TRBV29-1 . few CSVEDMADTQYF TGCAGCGTTGAAGATATGGCAGATACGCAGTATTTT
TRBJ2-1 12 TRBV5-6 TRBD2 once CASSLVAGGQFF TGTGCCAGCAGCTTGGTTGCGGGGGGACAGTTCTTC
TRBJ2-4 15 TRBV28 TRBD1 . CASQGTGGSPYEQYF TGTGCCAGTCAAGGGACAGGGGGAAGCCCTTATGAGCAGTACTTC
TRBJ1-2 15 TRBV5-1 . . CASSLSGGFGYGYTF TGCGCCAGCAGCTTGAGCGGGGGGTTTGGATATGGCTACACCTTC
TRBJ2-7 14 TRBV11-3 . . CASSPTTSTSEQYF TGTGCCAGCAGCCCGACGACTAGTACCTCCGAGCAGTACTTC
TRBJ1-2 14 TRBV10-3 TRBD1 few CAATGTAAPGGYTF TGTGCCGCGACCGGGACAGCGGCTCCTGGTGGCTACACCTTC
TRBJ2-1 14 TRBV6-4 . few CASRNRVRDNEQFF TGTGCCAGTCGAAACAGGGTTAGAGACAATGAGCAGTTCTTC
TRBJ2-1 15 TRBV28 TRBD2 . CASNPSGKGNNEQFF TGTGCCAGCAATCCTAGCGGGAAGGGAAACAATGAGCAGTTCTTC
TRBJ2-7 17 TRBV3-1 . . CASSQERGAAIFYEQYF TGTGCCAGCAGCCAAGAGAGAGGGGCGGCCATCTTTTACGAGCAGTACTTC
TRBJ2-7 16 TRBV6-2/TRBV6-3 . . CASTPLGSSSYNEQYF TGTGCCAGCACCCCGCTAGGGTCAAGCTCCTACAATGAGCAGTACTTC
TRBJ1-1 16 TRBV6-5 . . CASSYRPYSMNTEAFF TGTGCCAGCAGTTACCGGCCTTACTCCATGAACACTGAAGCTTTCTTT
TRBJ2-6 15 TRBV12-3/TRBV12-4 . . CASTEGGSGANVLTF TGTGCCAGCACCGAAGGGGGCTCTGGGGCCAACGTCCTGACTTTC
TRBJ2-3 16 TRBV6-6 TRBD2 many CASSFGTSGSADTQYF TGTGCCAGCAGCTTCGGGACTAGCGGGAGTGCAGATACGCAGTATTTT
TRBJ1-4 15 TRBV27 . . CASSLSATLFEKLFF TGTGCCAGCAGTTTATCGGCGACGCTCTTCGAAAAACTGTTTTTT
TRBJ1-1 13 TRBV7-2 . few CASSSDPNTEAFF TGTGCCAGCAGCTCGGACCCGAACACTGAAGCTTTCTTT
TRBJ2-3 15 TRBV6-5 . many CASSYAIGYGSTQYF TGTGCCAGCAGTTACGCGATCGGCTACGGGAGTACGCAGTATTTT
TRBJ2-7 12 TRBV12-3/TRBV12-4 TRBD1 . CASSDRVDEQYF TGTGCCAGCAGTGACAGGGTCGACGAGCAGTACTTC
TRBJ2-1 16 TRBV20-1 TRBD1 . CSARSTGGFSYNEQFF TGCAGTGCAAGGTCAACAGGGGGCTTTTCCTACAATGAGCAGTTCTTC
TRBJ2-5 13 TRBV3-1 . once CASGTVVPETQYF TGTGCCAGCGGGACGGTGGTCCCAGAGACCCAGTACTTC
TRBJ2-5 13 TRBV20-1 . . CSARVLAEETQYF TGCAGTGCTAGAGTACTTGCGGAAGAGACCCAGTACTTC
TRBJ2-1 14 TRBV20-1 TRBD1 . CSASPGTGNNEQFF TGCAGTGCTAGTCCCGGGACAGGGAACAATGAGCAGTTCTTC
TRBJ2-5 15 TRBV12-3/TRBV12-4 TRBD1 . CASREYRGPSETQYF TGTGCCAGCAGAGAATACAGGGGACCCTCAGAGACCCAGTACTTC
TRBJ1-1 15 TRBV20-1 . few CSVPPATGLNTEAFF TGCAGTGTCCCCCCTGCGACAGGATTGAACACTGAAGCTTTCTTT
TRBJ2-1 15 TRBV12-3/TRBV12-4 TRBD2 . CASRPRTSYYNEQFF TGTGCCAGCAGACCGCGGACTAGCTATTACAATGAGCAGTTCTTC
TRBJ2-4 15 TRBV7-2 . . CASSFSTGYKNIQYF TGTGCCAGCAGCTTCTCGACTGGCTACAAAAACATTCAGTACTTC
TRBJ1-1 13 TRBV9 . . CASSTRTGGEAFF TGTGCCAGCAGCACCCGGACGGGGGGTGAAGCTTTCTTT
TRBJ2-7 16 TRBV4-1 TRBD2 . CASSLGLAGMFHEQYF TGCGCCAGCAGCCTAGGACTAGCGGGAATGTTCCACGAGCAGTACTTC
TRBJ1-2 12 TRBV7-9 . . CASSLGVSGYTF TGTGCCAGCAGCTTGGGGGTATCCGGCTACACCTTC
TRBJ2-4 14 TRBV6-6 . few CASHLGLAKNIQYF TGTGCCAGCCACCTCGGCCTAGCCAAAAACATTCAGTACTTC
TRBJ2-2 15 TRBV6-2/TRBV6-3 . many CASSYPDRRSGELFF TGTGCCAGCAGTTATCCCGACAGGCGATCGGGGGAGCTGTTTTTT
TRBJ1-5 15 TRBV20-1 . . CSASRTDRRNQPQHF TGCAGTGCTAGCCGGACGGATCGCCGTAATCAGCCCCAGCATTTT
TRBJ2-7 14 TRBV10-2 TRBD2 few CASSAGVGGTEQYF TGCGCCAGCAGTGCCGGCGTCGGGGGGACCGAGCAGTACTTC
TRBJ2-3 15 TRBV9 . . CASSAEGGATDAQYF TGTGCCAGCAGCGCCGAGGGGGGAGCCACAGATGCGCAGTATTTT
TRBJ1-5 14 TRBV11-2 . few CASSSGGSNQPQHF TGTGCCAGCAGCTCGGGGGGTAGCAATCAGCCCCAGCATTTT
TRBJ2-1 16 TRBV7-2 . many CASSLVGSLGDNEQFF TGTGCCAGCAGCTTAGTTGGTAGTTTGGGGGACAATGAGCAGTTCTTC
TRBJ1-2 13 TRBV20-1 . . CSAYFSVAYGYTF TGCAGTGCCTATTTCAGTGTGGCGTATGGCTACACCTTC
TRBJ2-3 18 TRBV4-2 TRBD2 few CASSQDPTSGIGADTQYF TGTGCCAGCAGCCAAGATCCGACTAGCGGGATTGGGGCAGATACGCAGTATTTT
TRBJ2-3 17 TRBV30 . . CAWTGGYSSTSTDTQYF TGTGCCTGGACCGGGGGCTATTCTAGCACGAGCACAGATACGCAGTATTTT
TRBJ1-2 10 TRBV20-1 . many CSASRERDTF TGCAGTGCTAGTCGGGAGAGGGACACCTTC
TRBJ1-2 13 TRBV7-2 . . CASSTGTNYGYTF TGTGCCAGCAGTACCGGGACCAACTATGGCTACACCTTC
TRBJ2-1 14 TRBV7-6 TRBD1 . CASTHRGQGDEQFF TGTGCCAGCACCCACCGGGGCCAGGGGGATGAGCAGTTCTTC
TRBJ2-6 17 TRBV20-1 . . CSARDASGSSGANVLTF TGCAGTGCTAGAGATGCCTCAGGGAGCTCTGGGGCCAACGTCCTGACTTTC